The next 30 T cell receptor beta chains were all read from a single sample in a study of cytomegalovirus exposure and HLA in healthy donors. With 60 Vbeta and 13 Jbeta primers, the PCR was carried out. Using immunoSEQ multiplex PCR, the repertoire was profiled, and TCRdb retains in-frame clones only, with some absent. The table records roughly 170,000 clones, roughly 82% of them present only once. Specimen: PBMCs. The receptors here all came from a girl aged 2-10 years in good health and CMV-seropositive.

This chain uses TRBV6-1 with TRBJ1-2; D possibly corresponds to TRBD1 (6 bases). V lost 3 bases, J lost 6 bases, and 11 bases lay in between. Germline CDR1 reads MNHNS; CDR2 reads SASEGT. The CDR3 spans 13 residues. The CDR3 here is CASSERTDNGYTF. The CDR3 DNA sequence: TGTGCCAGCAGTGAGAGGACAGACAATGGCTACACCTTC.

The chain joins TRBV14 to TRBJ2-5; D call uncertain. Germline CDR1 is SGHDN and CDR2 is FVKESK. The CDR3 is made up of 12 amino acids. V dropped 1 base and J dropped 5 bases, with 5 bases sitting between them. The CDR3 spells CASSQVGETQYF. The CDR3 bases are TGTGCCAGCAGCCAAGTCGGGGAGACCCAGTACTTC. Full variable domain (remainder filled in from reference TRBV14 and TRBJ2-5): EAGVTQFPSHSVIEKGQTVTLRCDPISGHDNLYWYRRVMGKEIKFLLHFVKESKQDESGMPNNRFLAERTGGTYSTLKVQPAELEDSGVYFCASSQVGETQYFGPGTRLLVL.

V and J are TRBV6-6 and TRBJ1-1; 7 bases fit TRBD1. This CDR3 region has 11 residues. V shed 5 bases and J 8 bases; nucleotides not matched to a gene: 2. CDR1 is MNHNY and CDR2 is SVGAGI in the germline V gene (reference sequence). CDR3 residues: CASSVQGEAFF. The CDR3, as DNA: TGTGCCAGCAGTGTACAGGGGGAAGCTTTCTTT.

The rearrangement joins TRBV28 to TRBJ1-1, with D possibly being TRBD1 (5 bases). The CDR3 runs 15 residues. V dropped 8 bases and J dropped 2 bases, with 18 bases sitting between them. Per germline, CDR1 MDHEN and CDR2 SYDVKM. The CDR3 bases are TGTGCCAGCGGCGGGGCCCGGGGGGTTAACACTGAAGCTTTCTTT. It encodes CASGGARGVNTEAFF.

The chain links TRBV18 to TRBJ2-2; TRBD2 agrees at 10 bases. This CDR3 spans 16 amino acids. Germline loops: CDR1 KGHSH, CDR2 LQKENI. The V and J ends lost 2 bases and 3 bases, in that order; junction bases with no gene match: 3. For the CDR3, the DNA is TGTGCCAGCTCACCAGTTCTAGCGGGGGACACCGGGGAGCTGTTTTTT. This gives the protein CASSPVLAGDTGELFF. The variable domain in full, with the rest retrieved from reference TRBV18 and TRBJ2-2, is NAGVMQNPRHLVRRRGQEARLRCSPMKGHSHVYWYRQLPEEGLKFMVYLQKENIIDESGMPKERFSAEFPKEGPSILRIQQVVRGDSAAYFCASSPVLAGDTGELFFGEGSRLTVL.

V and J are TRBV30 and TRBJ1-2; no definite D call. This CDR3 is 13 amino acids long. V lost 4 bases, J lost 4 bases, and 13 bases lay in between. Germline CDR1 GTSNPN, CDR2 SVGIG (reference sequence). The CDR3 reads CAWTAVAFYGYTF. The CDR3 coding sequence is TGTGCCTGGACAGCGGTCGCTTTCTATGGCTACACCTTC.

V is TRBV28 and J is TRBJ2-1; D might be TRBD1 (5 bases). This CDR3 has 13 amino acids. V was clipped by 6 bases and J by 9 bases, with 15 bases between them. From germline, CDR1 is MDHEN and CDR2 SYDVKM. CDR3 sequence (DNA): TGTGCCAGCAGAAGCCCAGGGCGCCGTGAGCAGTTCTTC. Amino acids: CASRSPGRREQFF.

The sample holds a few counts of this clone. The chain carries TRBV19 and TRBJ1-5; TRBD1 agrees at 8 bases. Germline V lookup: CDR1 LNHDA, CDR2 SQIVND (reference sequence). The CDR3 covers 14 residues. Losses at the gene ends were 5 bases for V and 6 bases for J; bases not matched to a gene: 6. CDR3 bases: TGTGCCAGTAGTCCGGACAGGGTGGCTCAGCCCCAGCATTTT. Protein sequence: CASSPDRVAQPQHF. The variable domain in full, completed from reference TRBV19 and TRBJ1-5, reads DGGITQSPKYLFRKEGQNVTLSCEQNLNHDAMYWYRQDPGQGLRLIYYSQIVNDFQKGDIAEGYSVSREKKESFPLTVTSAQKNPTAFYLCASSPDRVAQPQHFGDGTRLSIL.

This clone has a handful of counts. The V gene is TRBV6-5, the J gene TRBJ2-7, with a weak D call TRBD1 (6 bases). Germline values: CDR1 MNHEY, CDR2 SVGAGI. This CDR3 region has 15 residues. V gave up 0 bases and J gave up 8 bases, with 17 bases separating them. CDR3 loop: CASSYSISGGGQQYF. The CDR3 DNA reads as TGTGCCAGCAGTTACTCGATATCTGGGGGCGGTCAGCAGTACTTC.

The J gene is TRBJ1-2, the V gene TRBV18, with TRBD1 as a possible D gene (6 bases). Germline loops: CDR1 KGHSH, CDR2 LQKENI. This CDR3 region has 14 residues. Trimming removed 5 bases from V and 1 base from J, with 11 bases in between. CDR3 nucleotide sequence: TGTGCCAGCTCAAGTACAGGGATTAACTATGGCTACACCTTC. It is translated as CASSSTGINYGYTF.

The V gene is TRBV27, the J gene TRBJ2-1; TRBD2 aligns across 10 bases. Germline lookup yields CDR1 MNHEY and CDR2 SMNVEV (reference sequence). Losses at the gene ends were 5 bases for V and 0 bases for J; bases not matched to a gene: 4. The CDR3 has 16 amino acids. In DNA form, the CDR3 reads TGTGCCAGCAGTCCTTCTAGCGGGAGCTCCTACAATGAGCAGTTCTTC. Translation: CASSPSSGSSYNEQFF.

As regards this clone: The junction differs from germline at one of its ends, possibly a read error. The CDR3, as DNA: TGTGCCAGCAGCCAAGCAGGGCACTTGCCGATTTTCTTC. This sequence encodes CASSQAGHLPIFF. V gene TRBV14 combines with J gene TRBJ1-2; TRBD1 is a possible D gene (5 bases). Germline V lookup: CDR1 SGHDN, CDR2 FVKESK. This CDR3 is built from 13 residues.

This chain connects TRBV30 to TRBJ2-3; D is undetermined. The V end lost 5 bases, the J end lost 4 bases, and 13 bases lay between the germline ends. Germline values: CDR1 GTSNPN, CDR2 SVGIG (reference sequence). The length of the CDR3 is 13 residues. In nucleotides, the CDR3 is TGTGCCTGGGAACAAAACCCCGCAGATACGCAGTATTTT. This gives the protein CAWEQNPADTQYF.

This sequence joins TRBV14 and TRBJ1-2; D is unclear. V was shortened by 4 bases and J by 10 bases, with 16 bases between the two germline ends. This CDR3 is 13 amino acids long. Germline CDR1 reads SGHDN; CDR2 reads FVKESK. CDR3 DNA: TGTGCCAGCAGCCCCGACGACACATGGTACTACACCTTC. This translates into CASSPDDTWYYTF.

Only one count was recorded for this clone. The chain joins TRBV19 to TRBJ1-5, with 7 positions matching TRBD1. The CDR3 has 14 residues. The germline V gene has CDR1 LNHDA and CDR2 SQIVND (reference sequence). Germline trimming cut 8 bases from V and 2 bases from J; bases unmatched to any gene: 6. CDR3 region: CASDGTVGNQPQHF. The CDR3 DNA is TGTGCCAGTGACGGGACAGTCGGCAATCAGCCCCAGCATTTT.

By share, this clone ranks as medium-sized. This chain joins TRBV23-1 and TRBJ1-2; 8 bases agree with TRBD1. TRBV23-1 is known as an ORF, though its function is uncertain. CDR3 size: 15 residues. Trimming took 3 bases from V and 4 from J; bases not matched to a gene: 7. The CDR3 DNA reads TGCGCCAGCAGTCATCAACCTGGGACAGGCTATGGCTACACCTTC. This sequence encodes CASSHQPGTGYGYTF.

The rearrangement links TRBV6-6 to TRBJ2-7; TRBD1 agrees at 8 bases. The J segment lost 4 bases and the V segment lost 10 bases, leaving 6 bases of the junction unmatched. The CDR3 runs to 12 residues. Germline loops: CDR1 MNHNY, CDR2 SVGAGI (reference sequence). CDR3 nucleotide sequence: TGTGCCACCAACAGGGGGAGATACGAGCAGTACTTC. Protein sequence: CATNRGRYEQYF.

Notes on this clone: Likely a read error: the CDR3 ends without its conserved phenylalanine or tryptophan. The chain uses TRBV9 and TRBJ1-2; 8 bases map to TRBD1. The CDR3 contains 14 residues. V dropped 4 bases and J dropped 6; count of bases not matched to a gene: 8. From germline, CDR1 is SGDLS and CDR2 YYNGEE. CDR3 residues: CASSLRTGQDGYTL. The CDR3 nucleotides read TGTGCCAGCAGCCTTCGGACAGGGCAGGATGGCTACACCCTC.

This clone was observed once. The chain couples TRBV1 to TRBJ1-1. TRBV1 is designated a pseudogene. CDR3 length: 13 amino acids. The CDR3 region is CTSSQDRGTEAFF. The CDR3 DNA reads TGCACCAGCAGCCAAGATCGGGGCACTGAAGCTTTCTTT.

The gene calls are TRBV6-5 and TRBJ2-2, with TRBD1 matching 9 bases. The ends lost 9 bases at V and 4 bases at J; junction bases unmatched: 9. The CDR3 runs to 15 residues. CDR1 is MNHEY and CDR2 is SVGAGI in the germline V gene. In nucleotides, the CDR3 is TGTGCCAGTAGGGGGACAGGGACGAGCACCGGGGAGCTGTTTTTT. Its translation is CASRGTGTSTGELFF.

In DNA form, the CDR3 reads TGTGCCAGCAGCTTTCCCAACTACGAGCAGTACTTC. Translating it yields CASSFPNYEQYF. V and J are TRBV7-8 and TRBJ2-7; D is unclear. Per germline, CDR1 SGHVS and CDR2 FQNEAQ. The CDR3 contains 12 residues. The V and J ends lost 3 bases and 3 bases respectively, with 6 bases between them.

This chain links TRBV5-1 with TRBJ1-3; TRBD1 is a possible D gene (5 bases). The germline gives CDR1 SGHRS, CDR2 YFSETQ. V lost 2 bases, J lost 2 bases, and 8 bases lay in between. The CDR3 sequence is 14 residues long. In nucleotides, the CDR3 is TGCGCCAGCAGCTTTGAGACAGCTGGAAACACCATATATTTT. Protein product: CASSFETAGNTIYF.

The chain uses TRBV7-9 and TRBJ2-1, with 11 bases that match TRBD2. The CDR3 is made up of 19 amino acids. Germline V gene sequence: CDR1 SEHNR, CDR2 FQNEAQ (reference sequence). Trimming cost V 2 bases and J 7 bases; bases outside gene matches: 16. Here the CDR3 reads CASSLLILAGAKVRNEQFF. CDR3 bases: TGTGCCAGCAGCTTACTGATACTAGCGGGAGCTAAGGTTAGGAATGAGCAGTTCTTC.

CDR3 protein: CASRQGLADFYNEQFF. Written as DNA, the CDR3 is TGTGCCAGCAGGCAGGGGCTAGCGGACTTCTACAATGAGCAGTTCTTC. V and J are TRBV7-2 and TRBJ2-1; D possibly corresponds to TRBD2 (7 bases). CDR1 and CDR2 from the germline V gene are SGHTA and FQGNSA. This CDR3 contains 16 residues. The ends were cut back, 6 bases at V and 3 bases at J, with 18 bases in the middle.

The chain uses TRBV5-6 and TRBJ2-1; tentative D call: TRBD1 (6 bases). Trimming left V 5 bases short and J 1 base short, with 13 bases between. Germline V gives CDR1 SGHDT, CDR2 YYEEEE. The CDR3 is 15 amino acids. The CDR3 nucleotides read TGTGCCAGCAGTTCCACAGGGTCTTCCTACAATGAGCAGTTCTTC. It translates to CASSSTGSSYNEQFF.

This clone was recorded only once. The V gene is TRBV18, the J gene TRBJ1-6, with 8 nucleotides matching TRBD1. This CDR3 contains 14 residues. V shed 3 bases, J shed 8 bases, and the junction held 3 bases outside the gene matches. The germline V gene has CDR1 KGHSH and CDR2 LQKENI. The CDR3 region is CASSPQGADSPLHF. DNA of the CDR3: TGTGCCAGCTCACCGCAGGGGGCAGATTCACCCCTCCACTTT. Looking up the rest from reference TRBV18 and TRBJ1-6 gives the full variable domain: NAGVMQNPRHLVRRRGQEARLRCSPMKGHSHVYWYRQLPEEGLKFMVYLQKENIIDESGMPKERFSAEFPKEGPSILRIQQVVRGDSAAYFCASSPQGADSPLHFGNGTRLTVT.

This chain connects TRBV11-2 to TRBJ2-5; 9 nucleotides align to TRBD1. Per the germline V gene, CDR1 is SGHAT and CDR2 is FQNNGV. Trimming cost V 3 bases and J 6 bases; bases outside gene matches: 8. This CDR3 has 15 residues. The CDR3 spells CASSFLGQGTKTQYF. In DNA, the CDR3 is TGTGCCAGCAGCTTCCTTGGACAGGGGACGAAGACCCAGTACTTC.

The chain uses TRBV2 and TRBJ1-6; the D gene is possibly TRBD1 (5 bases). In germline, CDR1 is SNHLY, CDR2 FYNNEI. The V gene lost 3 bases and the J gene lost 1 base, with 10 bases spanning the gap. The length of the CDR3 is 16 residues. The CDR3 here is CASSDVPGSYNSPLHF. CDR3 sequence (DNA): TGTGCCAGCAGTGATGTTCCAGGGTCCTATAATTCACCCCTCCACTTT.

The chain is built from TRBV7-3 and TRBJ2-7, with 9 bases identical to TRBD1. The CDR3 contains 15 residues. V dropped 4 bases and J dropped 6; count of bases not matched to a gene: 10. Germline lookup yields CDR1 SGHTA and CDR2 FQGTGA. CDR3 sequence reads: CASSSHGTGSGEQYF. Written as DNA, the CDR3 is TGTGCCAGCAGCTCCCACGGGACAGGGTCTGGCGAGCAGTACTTC. The full variable domain, in which reference TRBV7-3 and TRBJ2-7 provide the parts outside the CDR3, is GAGVSQTPSNKVTEKGKYVELRCDPISGHTALYWYRQSLGQGPEFLIYFQGTGAADDSGLPNDRFFAVRPEGSVSTLKIQRTERGDSAVYLCASSSHGTGSGEQYFGPGTRLTVT.

This clone was found once. J is TRBJ2-2 and V is TRBV6-5; TRBD2 aligns across 10 bases. Per the germline V gene, CDR1 is MNHEY and CDR2 is SVGAGI. V gave up 0 bases and J gave up 7 bases; unmatched junction bases: 5. The CDR3 sequence is 16 residues long. The CDR3, as DNA: TGTGCCAGCAGTTACTCGAGCGGGGGGGCTGGCGGGGAGCTGTTTTTT. It encodes CASSYSSGGAGGELFF.